This T cell receptor beta chain came from a study of shared clonotypes between healthy human individuals. J was trimmed by 5 bases and V by 5 bases; bases with no gene match: 6. CDR1 and CDR2 from the germline V gene are SGHTA and FQGNSA. The CDR3 totals 16 residues. How the authors handled the data: ImmunoSEQ gave junction-only sequences without quality scores, so filtering differed. The method was immunoSEQ multiplex PCR; TCRdb's version includes in-frame clones alone and lacks a portion of them. For V, J and clone size, that table is used; D and trimming come from the DNA. This sample carries 450,000 to 500,000 clones, roughly 80% of them seen once, and the ten largest clones take 12%. Note on this clone: Its specificity is unknown.

The study's findings and limits: The small donor group covered limited genetic and exposure diversity.

Adult Caucasians living in Nashville, Tennessee made up all of the donors. J is TRBJ2-1 and V is TRBV7-2; 13 bases match TRBD2. Sequenced material: PBMCs. The TCR originated in a woman aged 40 to 50 in good health. Some clones in this sample may be carry-over from other donors' samples. CDR3 in amino acids: CASSLGTSGANNEQFF. The DNA of the CDR3 is TGTGCCAGCAGCCTGGGGACTAGCGGGGCCAACAATGAGCAGTTCTTC.